Listed below are T cell receptor beta chains from one sample, sequenced in a study of blood T cell repertoires in COVID-19. Assay: immunoSEQ multiplex PCR; the TCRdb copy retains only in-frame clones and omits some. The table includes around 100,000 clones, roughly 91% detected once. The sample consisted of peripheral blood. The receptors derive from a human donor in a cohort sampled during active COVID-19. The CDR3 runs from the conserved cysteine through the conserved F or W. The order of the fields is D gene, CDR3 length, J gene, V gene, clone size, CDR3 protein, CDR3 DNA. D genes are given only for firm matches. Rows give clone size only sometimes, using once, few, many, or a class for an expanded clone.

D: TRBD1; length: 17; J: TRBJ1-2; V: TRBV15; size: .; CDR3: CATSRDRGQGGNYGYTF; DNA: TGTGCCACCAGCAGAGATCGGGGACAGGGGGGTAACTATGGCTACACCTTC
D: .; length: 15; J: TRBJ2-2; V: TRBV9; size: once; CDR3: CASSVVQGGTGELFF; DNA: TGTGCCAGCAGCGTAGTACAGGGAGGGACCGGGGAGCTGTTTTTT
D: .; length: 14; J: TRBJ2-2; V: TRBV7-2; size: .; CDR3: CASRRDTNTGELFF; DNA: TGTGCCAGCAGACGGGACACCAACACCGGGGAGCTGTTTTTT
D: .; length: 16; J: TRBJ2-3; V: TRBV19; size: .; CDR3: CASSYLGTFGTDTQYF; DNA: TGTGCCAGTAGCTACTTAGGGACTTTCGGCACAGATACGCAGTATTTT
D: TRBD2; length: 19; J: TRBJ2-1; V: TRBV28; size: once; CDR3: CASSFEGLAGASPYNEQFF; DNA: TGTGCCAGCAGTTTCGAAGGACTAGCGGGAGCCTCCCCCTACAATGAGCAGTTCTTC
D: .; length: 10; J: TRBJ2-1; V: TRBV29-1; size: .; CDR3: CSIRDFEQFF; DNA: TGCAGCATTAGGGACTTTGAGCAGTTCTTC
D: .; length: 12; J: TRBJ1-5; V: TRBV6-7; size: .; CDR3: CASRLQGEPQHF; DNA: TGTGCCAGCAGGCTACAGGGAGAGCCCCAGCATTTT
D: TRBD1; length: 14; J: TRBJ2-5; V: TRBV30; size: .; CDR3: CAWSVLGTEETQYF; DNA: TGTGCCTGGAGTGTCCTTGGGACAGAAGAGACCCAGTACTTC
D: TRBD1; length: 17; J: TRBJ1-1; V: TRBV19; size: .; CDR3: CATTPGTVDYMNTEAFF; DNA: TGTGCCACCACTCCGGGGACAGTTGATTACATGAACACTGAAGCTTTCTTT
D: .; length: 15; J: TRBJ1-1; V: TRBV2; size: .; CDR3: CASSERGLPNTEAFF; DNA: TGTGCCAGCAGTGAACGGGGGTTGCCGAACACTGAAGCTTTCTTT
D: .; length: 15; J: TRBJ2-5; V: TRBV9; size: once; CDR3: CASSVAGRYQETQYF; DNA: TGTGCCAGCAGCGTAGCCGGCAGGTACCAAGAGACCCAGTACTTC